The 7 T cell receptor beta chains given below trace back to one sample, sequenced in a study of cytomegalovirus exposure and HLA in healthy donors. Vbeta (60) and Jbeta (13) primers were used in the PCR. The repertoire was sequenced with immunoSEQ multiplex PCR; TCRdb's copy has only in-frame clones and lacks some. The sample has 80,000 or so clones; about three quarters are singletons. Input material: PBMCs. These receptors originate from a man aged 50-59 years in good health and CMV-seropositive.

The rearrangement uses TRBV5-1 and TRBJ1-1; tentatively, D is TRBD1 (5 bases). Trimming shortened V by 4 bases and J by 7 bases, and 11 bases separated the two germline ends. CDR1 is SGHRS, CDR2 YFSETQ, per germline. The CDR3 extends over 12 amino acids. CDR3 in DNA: TGCGCCAGCAGCCTGTCGGGGGGTGAAGCTTTCTTT. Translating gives CASSLSGGEAFF.

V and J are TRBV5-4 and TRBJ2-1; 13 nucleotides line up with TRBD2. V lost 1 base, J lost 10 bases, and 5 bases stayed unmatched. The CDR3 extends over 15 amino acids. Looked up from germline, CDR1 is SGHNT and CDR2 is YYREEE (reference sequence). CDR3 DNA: TGTGCCAGCAGCTTGAAACTAGCGGGAGGGGAAGAGCAGTTCTTC. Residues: CASSLKLAGGEEQFF.

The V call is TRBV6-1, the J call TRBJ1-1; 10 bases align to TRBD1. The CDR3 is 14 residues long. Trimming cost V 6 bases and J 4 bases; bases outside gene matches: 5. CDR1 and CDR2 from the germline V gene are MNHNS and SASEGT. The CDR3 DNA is TGTGCCAGCAGCGACCGACAGGGGGCCACTGAAGCTTTCTTT. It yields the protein CASSDRQGATEAFF.

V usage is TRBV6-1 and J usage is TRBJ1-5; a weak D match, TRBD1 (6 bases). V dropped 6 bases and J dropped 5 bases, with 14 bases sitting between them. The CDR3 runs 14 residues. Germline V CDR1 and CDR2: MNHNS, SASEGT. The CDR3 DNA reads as TGTGCCAGCAGGACCCGGGGGGGCGATCAGCCCCAGCATTTT. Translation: CASRTRGGDQPQHF.

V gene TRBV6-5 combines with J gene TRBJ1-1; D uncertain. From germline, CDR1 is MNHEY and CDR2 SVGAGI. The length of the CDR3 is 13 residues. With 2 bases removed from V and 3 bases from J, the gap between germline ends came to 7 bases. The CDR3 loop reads CASSYEVHTEAFF. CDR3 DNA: TGTGCCAGCAGTTACGAGGTTCACACTGAAGCTTTCTTT.

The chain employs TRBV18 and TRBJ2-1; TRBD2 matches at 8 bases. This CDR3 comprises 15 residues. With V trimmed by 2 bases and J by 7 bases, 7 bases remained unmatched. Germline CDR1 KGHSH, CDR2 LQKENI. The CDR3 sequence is CASSPGTGGLNEQFF. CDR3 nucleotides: TGTGCCAGCTCACCAGGGACGGGAGGGCTGAATGAGCAGTTCTTC.

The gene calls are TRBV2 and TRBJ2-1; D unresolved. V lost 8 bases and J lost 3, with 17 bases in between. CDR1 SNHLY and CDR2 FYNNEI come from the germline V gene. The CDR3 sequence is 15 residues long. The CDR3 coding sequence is TGTGCCAGCCTGTCCGCTAGAGACGTCTACAATGAGCAGTTCTTC. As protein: CASLSARDVYNEQFF.